The present entry profiles one T cell receptor (beta chain) with its context. Germline V lookup: CDR1 GTSNPN, CDR2 SVGIG (reference sequence). Trimming took 2 bases from V and 0 from J; bases not matched to a gene: 3. This CDR3 region has 14 residues. The sample is drawn from a study of blood T cell repertoires in COVID-19. Study overall: Spain, Italy and the United States supplied samples that represented acute and convalescent COVID-19.

Method: immunoSEQ multiplex PCR; TCRdb's copy keeps in-frame clones and lacks some. The sample consists of 150,000 to 200,000 clones, about 85% of them appearing once. The sequenced material came from peripheral blood. The chain carries TRBV30 and TRBJ1-1; TRBD1 matches at 7 bases. This sequence was found in a woman aged 30 to 39 with active or convalescent COVID-19. CDR3 protein: CAWSPTGLNTEAFF. The CDR3 coding sequence is TGTGCCTGGAGTCCGACAGGGCTGAACACTGAAGCTTTCTTT.